The source of this TCR beta chain is a study of blood T cell repertoires in COVID-19. The wider study: The origin of the acute and convalescent COVID-19 samples was the United States, Italy and Spain. The cDNA or gDNA used as material had been derived from T cells, B-cell-depleted T cells, or PBMCs.

Per the original methods: Estimation of nucleated cell counts was performed using reference gene primer amplification. Method: immunoSEQ multiplex PCR; TCRdb's copy keeps in-frame clones and lacks some. V, J and clone size derive from that table, while D and trimming were established from the DNA sequence. This sample has 230,000 or so clones, with roughly 84% found just once. Trimming removed 6 bases from V and 0 bases from J, with 12 bases in between. The CDR3 is 15 residues long. Germline V gene sequence: CDR1 LNHDA, CDR2 SQIVND (reference sequence). The rearrangement joins TRBV19 to TRBJ1-5; D possibly corresponds to TRBD1 (6 bases). Input material: peripheral blood. This TCR was sampled from a man aged 40-49 years with active or convalescent COVID-19. CDR3 protein: CASRLQGISNQPQHF. The CDR3 nucleotides are TGTGCCAGTAGGCTACAGGGTATTAGCAATCAGCCCCAGCATTTT.